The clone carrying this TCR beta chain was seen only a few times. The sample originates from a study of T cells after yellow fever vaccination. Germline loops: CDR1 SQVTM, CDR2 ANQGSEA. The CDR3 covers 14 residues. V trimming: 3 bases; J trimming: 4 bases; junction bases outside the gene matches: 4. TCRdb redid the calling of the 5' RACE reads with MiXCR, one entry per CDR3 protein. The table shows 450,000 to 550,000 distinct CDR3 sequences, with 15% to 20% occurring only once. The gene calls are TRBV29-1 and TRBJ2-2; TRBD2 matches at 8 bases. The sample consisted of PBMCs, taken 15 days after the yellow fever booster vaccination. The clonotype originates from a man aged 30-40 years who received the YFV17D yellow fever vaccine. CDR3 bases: TGCAGCGTTGAGGAGCGGGAGTTCACCGGGGAGCTGTTTTTT. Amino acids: CSVEEREFTGELFF.